One sample yielded the 29 T cell receptor beta chains listed below, sequenced in a study of control samples from healthy donors and cancer patients. Some clones are missing from TCRdb's copy, which holds only in-frame ones; the method was immunoSEQ multiplex PCR. This table holds 390,000 or so clones, approximately 90% found once. The sequenced sample consisted of PBMCs. Receptor source: a man aged 40-55 years with head and neck cancer.

In nucleotides, the CDR3 is TGTGCCAGCAGTTTCAGCGGGGAGGGGCGGGAGACCCAGTACTTC. It yields the protein CASSFSGEGRETQYF. The V call is TRBV28, the J call TRBJ2-5; TRBD2 agrees at 7 bases. The CDR3 runs 15 residues. Germline V gene sequence: CDR1 MDHEN, CDR2 SYDVKM. After removal of 3 bases from V and 5 bases from J, the junction contained 9 bases not matched to a gene.

The chain joins TRBV2 to TRBJ1-2; D is possibly TRBD1 (6 bases). The CDR3 is made up of 13 amino acids. Germline CDR1 SNHLY, CDR2 FYNNEI. Deletions cut 4 bases from V and 3 bases from J, with 9 bases between. CDR3 sequence: CASSVGADYGYTF. In nucleotides, the CDR3 is TGTGCCAGCAGTGTGGGGGCAGACTATGGCTACACCTTC.

About this clone itself: The same CDR3 is also encoded by other DNA sequences in this sample. This chain links TRBV20-1 with TRBJ1-2; the D gene is possibly TRBD1 (5 bases). Trimming pared 6 bases from V and 5 bases from J, leaving 10 bases between. The CDR3 covers 11 residues. The germline gives CDR1 DFQATT, CDR2 SNEGSKA (reference sequence). In nucleotides, the CDR3 is TGCAGTGCGGAGGGGCGGTATGGCTACACCTTC. Translated, it gives CSAEGRYGYTF.

The CDR3 sequence: CASSPQGPPDYGYTF. The CDR3 DNA reads as TGTGCCAGCTCACCGCAGGGACCTCCGGACTATGGCTACACCTTC. This sequence joins TRBV18 and TRBJ1-2; D may be TRBD1 (5 bases). Germline assignment: CDR1 KGHSH and CDR2 LQKENI. There are 15 residues in the CDR3. The ends were cut back, 3 bases at V and 3 bases at J, with 14 bases in the middle.

V is TRBV6-5 and J is TRBJ1-1; 7 bases agree with TRBD1. From germline, CDR1 is MNHEY and CDR2 SVGAGI. Losses at the gene ends were 4 bases for V and 3 bases for J; bases not matched to a gene: 2. The CDR3 runs 13 residues. The CDR3 region is CASSLTGYTEAFF. The CDR3 region has the DNA TGTGCCAGCAGTTTGACAGGGTACACTGAAGCTTTCTTT.

The genes are TRBV5-8 and TRBJ2-5, with 11 bases identical to TRBD1. Per the germline V gene, CDR1 is SGHTS and CDR2 is YDEGEE. CDR3 length: 19 amino acids. V lost 0 bases, J lost 2 bases, and 12 bases stayed unmatched. CDR3 amino acids: CASSLGPNTDRGQQETQYF. Here the CDR3 DNA reads TGTGCCAGCAGCTTGGGGCCCAATACGGACAGGGGGCAGCAAGAGACCCAGTACTTC.

The chain links TRBV10-3 to TRBJ2-5; weak D call: TRBD2 (6 bases). V was cut by 0 bases and J by 0 bases, with 14 bases left in between. The germline V gene has CDR1 ENHRY and CDR2 SYGVKD. The CDR3 has 17 amino acids. CDR3: CAISESSGGRYQETQYF. CDR3 DNA: TGTGCCATCAGTGAGTCTAGCGGTGGGAGGTACCAAGAGACCCAGTACTTC.

The chain couples TRBV28 to TRBJ1-6; weak D call: TRBD1 (6 bases). V was clipped by 2 bases and J by 7 bases, with 12 bases between them. Germline loops: CDR1 MDHEN, CDR2 SYDVKM. The CDR3 totals 15 residues. As DNA, the CDR3 is TGTGCCAGCAGTTTAACGGGGGCAGAAAATTCACCCCTCCACTTT. Its protein is CASSLTGAENSPLHF.

The chain couples TRBV24-1 to TRBJ2-2; D is possibly TRBD2 (5 bases). This CDR3 region has 15 residues. Germline CDR1 is KGHDR and CDR2 is SFDVKD. Trimming pared 7 bases from V and 6 bases from J, leaving 17 bases between. CDR3 sequence reads: CATRRSQDGAGELFF. CDR3 DNA sequence: TGTGCCACCAGGAGGTCCCAAGACGGGGCCGGGGAGCTGTTTTTT.

V gene TRBV9 combines with J gene TRBJ1-3; no clear D. The germline V gene encodes CDR1 SGDLS and CDR2 YYNGEE. The CDR3 is made up of 16 amino acids. V dropped 0 bases and J dropped 0 bases, with 10 bases sitting between them. CDR3 amino acids: CASSVGTARSGNTIYF. As DNA, the CDR3 is TGTGCCAGCAGCGTAGGGACGGCTCGCTCTGGAAACACCATATATTTT.

V usage is TRBV19 and J usage is TRBJ2-6; the D is unclear. The CDR3 is 16 amino acids. Looked up from germline, CDR1 is LNHDA and CDR2 is SQIVND (reference sequence). The V end lost 4 bases, the J end lost 1 base, and 11 bases lay between the germline ends. The DNA of the CDR3 is TGTGCCAGTAGTAGTGTCAGCCCTTCTGGGGCCAACGTCCTGACTTTC. It yields the protein CASSSVSPSGANVLTF.

This clone was detected a few times. The V call is TRBV4-2, the J call TRBJ2-1, with 10 bases that match TRBD2. The germline CDR1 and CDR2 sequences are LGHNA and YNFKEQ. Trimming cost V 4 bases and J 7 bases; bases outside gene matches: 4. The length of the CDR3 is 14 residues. The CDR3 loop reads CASSPSGGPNEQFF. CDR3 DNA: TGTGCCAGCAGCCCTAGCGGGGGTCCGAATGAGCAGTTCTTC.

The rearrangement links TRBV11-2 to TRBJ2-7; 12 bases line up with TRBD2. Germline CDR1 and CDR2: SGHAT and FQNNGV. The V gene end was trimmed by 5 bases and the J gene end by 5 bases; junction bases not matched to a gene: 13. This CDR3 is 17 amino acids long. The DNA of the CDR3 is TGTGCCAGCAGCCTCCAGGGGTTACTAGCGGGGGGCCACGAGCAGTACTTC. Amino acid sequence: CASSLQGLLAGGHEQYF.

The rearrangement uses TRBV19 and TRBJ2-1; D not resolved. The CDR3 is made up of 11 amino acids. Trimming took off 4 bases at V and 10 bases at J, with 8 bases between the two ends. The germline V gene encodes CDR1 LNHDA and CDR2 SQIVND (reference sequence). The CDR3 nucleotides are TGTGCCAGTAGTACAGGTCAGGAGCAGTTCTTC. Translating it yields CASSTGQEQFF.

The chain joins TRBV5-6 to TRBJ1-1; 9 nucleotides match TRBD1. The CDR3 is 17 residues long. V trimming: 4 bases; J trimming: 0 bases; junction bases outside the gene matches: 10. Germline CDR1 is SGHDT and CDR2 is YYEEEE. CDR3 loop: CASSPTVGQGLNTEAFF. The CDR3 nucleotides are TGTGCCAGCAGCCCAACGGTTGGACAGGGGCTGAACACTGAAGCTTTCTTT.

In this sample, this clone turned up a few times. CDR3 residues: CASSFAQDQPQHF. The CDR3 DNA sequence: TGTGCCAGCAGCTTTGCACAGGATCAGCCCCAGCATTTT. V and J are TRBV7-2 and TRBJ1-5, with D perhaps matching TRBD1 (5 bases). CDR1 is SGHTA and CDR2 is FQGNSA in the germline V gene. V dropped 3 bases and J dropped 5 bases, with 8 bases sitting between them. This CDR3 has 13 residues.

This clone has a single count. The CDR3 here is CASSIGTGGNQPQHF. DNA of the CDR3: TGTGCCAGCAGTATAGGGACAGGGGGCAATCAGCCCCAGCATTTT. V usage is TRBV27 and J usage is TRBJ1-5; 10 nucleotides align to TRBD1. The CDR3 is made up of 15 amino acids. Germline CDR1 MNHEY, CDR2 SMNVEV (reference sequence). Losses at the gene ends were 5 bases for V and 2 bases for J; bases not matched to a gene: 3.

This rearrangement joins TRBV7-8 to TRBJ1-2, with a possible D match to TRBD1 (6 bases). Germline V CDR1 and CDR2: SGHVS, FQNEAQ. This CDR3 is built from 15 residues. Trimming cost V 1 base and J 7 bases, with 16 bases left between them. For the CDR3, the DNA is TGTGCCAGCAGCTTAGATGAGGGGGGGGTGGCTGGCTACACCTTC. It is translated as CASSLDEGGVAGYTF.

The chain is built from TRBV27 and TRBJ1-5, with a tentative D call TRBD1 (6 bases). The germline V gene encodes CDR1 MNHEY and CDR2 SMNVEV (reference sequence). V was shortened by 6 bases and J by 4 bases, with 13 bases between the two germline ends. The length of the CDR3 is 14 residues. DNA of the CDR3: TGTGCCAGCAGCCCCCGGGACACAAATCAGCCCCAGCATTTT. It yields the protein CASSPRDTNQPQHF.

This chain links TRBV6-5 with TRBJ2-2; the match to TRBD1 covers 7 bases. Germline V gene lookup returns CDR1 MNHEY and CDR2 SVGAGI. V lost 6 bases to trimming and J lost 2 bases; unmatched junction nucleotides: 3. This CDR3 comprises 14 residues. CDR3 loop: CASSRGTNTGELFF. CDR3 coding DNA: TGTGCCAGCAGCAGGGGGACAAACACCGGGGAGCTGTTTTTT.

The count of this clone is one. The CDR3 is CAWSNGLEETQYF. The CDR3 bases are TGTGCCTGGAGTAATGGTCTAGAAGAGACCCAGTACTTC. The chain joins TRBV30 to TRBJ2-5, with D hard to call. Germline-derived CDR1 and CDR2 are GTSNPN and SVGIG (reference sequence). The CDR3 loop spans 13 amino acids. V was trimmed by 2 bases and J by 3 bases, leaving 10 bases between them.

The genes are TRBV18 and TRBJ1-2, with 8 bases identical to TRBD1. The CDR3 contains 14 residues. Germline CDR1 is KGHSH and CDR2 is LQKENI. V lost 8 bases and J lost 6; bases outside the gene matches: 11. The chain's CDR3 is CASTLQQQGDGYTF. CDR3 nucleotide sequence: TGTGCCAGCACGCTACAACAACAGGGGGATGGCTACACCTTC.

The CDR3 DNA sequence: TGTGCCAGCAGTTACTCAGGGACAGGGACGGAGCAGTACTTC. It specifies CASSYSGTGTEQYF. The chain has TRBV6-6 and TRBJ2-7; TRBD1 aligns across 9 bases. The CDR3 length is 14 residues. Trimming at V came to 0 bases and at J to 7 bases, leaving 4 bases not matched to a gene. The germline V gene has CDR1 MNHNY and CDR2 SVGAGI (reference sequence).

The gene calls are TRBV7-8 and TRBJ2-6; maybe TRBD2 (6 bases). The germline CDR1 and CDR2 sequences are SGHVS and FQNEAQ. Trimming removed 11 bases from V and 0 bases from J, with 11 bases in between. The CDR3 consists of 14 residues. CDR3 region: CAGEVLSGANVLTF. The CDR3 DNA follows: TGTGCCGGGGAGGTACTCTCTGGGGCCAACGTCCTGACTTTC.

The rearrangement links TRBV28 to TRBJ2-3, with D perhaps matching TRBD1 or TRBD2 (5 bases each). Trimming took 4 bases from V and 8 from J, leaving 19 bases between them. Germline CDR1 MDHEN, CDR2 SYDVKM. The CDR3 extends over 15 amino acids. The CDR3 sequence: CASSSRSGRWGTQYF. The CDR3 region has the DNA TGTGCCAGCAGTTCCCGGTCGGGGCGGTGGGGTACGCAGTATTTT. Drawing the rest from reference TRBV28 and TRBJ2-3, the complete variable domain is DVKVTQSSRYLVKRTGEKVFLECVQDMDHENMFWYRQDPGLGLRLIYFSYDVKMKEKGDIPEGYSVSREKKERFSLILESASTNQTSMYLCASSSRSGRWGTQYFGPGTRLTVL.

The table lists this clone with a count of one. J is TRBJ1-3 and V is TRBV13; D is ambiguous. The ends were cut back, 5 bases at V and 1 base at J, with 6 bases in the middle. Germline-derived CDR1 and CDR2 are PRHDT and FYEKMQ (reference sequence). This CDR3 has 13 amino acids. CDR3 bases: TGTGCCAGCAGCGCGGGGTCTGGAAACACCATATATTTT. This gives the protein CASSAGSGNTIYF.

This chain uses TRBV12-5 with TRBJ1-5; the D is unclear. The germline V gene has CDR1 LGHNT and CDR2 FRNRAP. The CDR3 is made up of 16 amino acids. V shed 0 bases and J shed 0 bases, with 9 bases lying between them. The CDR3 reads CASGLVLEFSNQPQHF. CDR3 coding DNA: TGTGCTAGTGGTTTGGTACTGGAGTTTAGCAATCAGCCCCAGCATTTT.

Details on this clone: Other DNA sequences in the same sample also yield this CDR3. The genes are TRBV2 and TRBJ2-3; D may be TRBD2 (5 bases). The V end was cut by 4 bases, the J end by 6 bases, with 5 bases between. There are 11 residues in the CDR3. Germline V CDR1 and CDR2: SNHLY, FYNNEI. CDR3 region: CASSGRDTQYF. The CDR3 nucleotides are TGTGCCAGCAGTGGGAGGGATACGCAGTATTTT.

With regard to this clone: Distinct nucleotide sequences in the sample also encode this CDR3. The chain recombines TRBV28 with TRBJ1-5, with 7 nucleotides matching TRBD1. J gave up 1 base and V 7 bases, and 4 bases lay outside the gene matches. CDR1 MDHEN and CDR2 SYDVKM come from the germline V gene. This CDR3 region has 14 residues. The CDR3 loop is CASISGGSNQPQHF. Written as DNA, the CDR3 is TGTGCCAGCATCTCAGGGGGGAGCAATCAGCCCCAGCATTTT. The full variable domain, with the rest looked up from reference TRBV28 and TRBJ1-5, is DVKVTQSSRYLVKRTGEKVFLECVQDMDHENMFWYRQDPGLGLRLIYFSYDVKMKEKGDIPEGYSVSREKKERFSLILESASTNQTSMYLCASISGGSNQPQHFGDGTRLSIL.